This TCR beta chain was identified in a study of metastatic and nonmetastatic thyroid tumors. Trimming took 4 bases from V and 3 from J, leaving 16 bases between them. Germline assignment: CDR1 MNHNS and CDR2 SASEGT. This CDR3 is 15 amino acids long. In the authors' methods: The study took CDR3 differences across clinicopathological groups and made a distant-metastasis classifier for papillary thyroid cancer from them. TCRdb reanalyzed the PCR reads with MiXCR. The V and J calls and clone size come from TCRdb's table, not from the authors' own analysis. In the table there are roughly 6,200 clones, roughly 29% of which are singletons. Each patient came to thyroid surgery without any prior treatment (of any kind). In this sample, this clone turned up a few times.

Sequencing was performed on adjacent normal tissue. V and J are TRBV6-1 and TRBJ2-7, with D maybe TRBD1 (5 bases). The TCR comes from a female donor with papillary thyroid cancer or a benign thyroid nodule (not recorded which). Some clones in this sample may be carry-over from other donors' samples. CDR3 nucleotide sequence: TGTGCCAGCAGTGTCTCCAGGGCTGATTTCTACGAGCAGTACTTC. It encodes CASSVSRADFYEQYF.